The 20 T cell receptor beta chains given below trace back to one sample, sequenced in a study of blood T cells in healthy people across ages. A second roughly 6 to 11 cycle PCR used barcoded and J-beta primers. TCRdb ran MiXCR on the 5' RACE reads and lists one entry per CDR3 protein. The sample has roughly 800,000 distinct CDR3 sequences, roughly 64% seen once. Sequencing was carried out using blood. The receptors come from a man aged 25-40 years in good health.

This clonotype was seen a few times. This CDR3 is CSVELINRGETQYF. CDR3 bases: TGCAGCGTCGAACTTATTAACAGGGGCGAGACCCAGTACTTC. The J gene is TRBJ2-5, the V gene TRBV29-1, with 7 bases lining up with TRBD1. Trimming cost V 6 bases and J 5 bases; bases outside gene matches: 12. CDR1 SQVTM and CDR2 ANQGSEA come from the germline V gene. CDR3 length: 14 residues.

The chain joins TRBV12-3 or TRBV12-4 to TRBJ2-3, with D perhaps matching TRBD1 or TRBD2 (6 bases each). The V end was cut by 3 bases, the J end by 6 bases, with 13 bases between. The CDR3 sequence is 14 residues long. The CDR3 DNA is TGTGCCAGCAGTTTCTGGGGGGCTTCTGATACGCAGTATTTT. Translated, it gives CASSFWGASDTQYF.

CDR3 nucleotide sequence: TGTGCCAGCAGGCCCGGGACAGGGTTCCGCGAGCAGTACTTC. Protein sequence: CASRPGTGFREQYF. This chain joins TRBV6-2 or TRBV6-3 and TRBJ2-7; 9 nucleotides line up with TRBD1. Germline loops: CDR1 MNHEY, CDR2 SVGEGT. Trimming removed 6 bases from V and 6 bases from J; junction bases left unmatched: 9. This CDR3 comprises 14 residues.

This sequence joins TRBV14 and TRBJ2-5; TRBD2 matches at 9 bases. This CDR3 region has 17 residues. Germline values: CDR1 SGHDN, CDR2 FVKESK. V was clipped by 1 base and J by 5 bases; unmatched bases: 11. The DNA for the CDR3 is TGTGCCAGCAGCCAAGGACAAGCGGGGGGCCCTTTGGAGACCCAGTACTTC. This translates into CASSQGQAGGPLETQYF.

This clonotype showed up just a few times. The chain has TRBV12-3 or TRBV12-4 and TRBJ2-5; D unresolved. Trimming left V 3 bases short and J 1 base short, with 9 bases between. This CDR3 spans 14 amino acids. The CDR3 sequence: CASSLEGFQETQYF. The DNA of the CDR3 is TGTGCCAGCAGTTTGGAAGGGTTCCAAGAGACCCAGTACTTC.

This chain uses TRBV6-6 with TRBJ1-1, with D unclear. The CDR3 loop spans 13 amino acids. Germline CDR1 and CDR2: MNHNY and SVGAGI (reference sequence). Trimming left V 6 bases short and J 0 bases short, with 8 bases between. This CDR3 reads CASSPVMNTEAFF. As DNA, the CDR3 is TGTGCCAGCAGCCCCGTAATGAACACTGAAGCTTTCTTT.

This clonotype was seen a handful of times. V is TRBV20-1 and J is TRBJ1-2; D is possibly TRBD1 (6 bases). V was cut by 5 bases and J by 2 bases, with 9 bases left in between. Germline CDR1 and CDR2: DFQATT and SNEGSKA (reference sequence). This CDR3 comprises 12 residues. The CDR3: CSAGTLNYGYTF. The CDR3 bases are TGCAGTGCTGGGACACTGAACTATGGCTACACCTTC.

The table lists this clonotype with a few counts. The rearrangement uses TRBV29-1 and TRBJ2-5; D remains unclear. The CDR3 loop spans 12 amino acids. Per the germline V gene, CDR1 is SQVTM and CDR2 is ANQGSEA. Trimming stripped 4 bases from V and 5 bases from J, with 11 bases between. Written as DNA, the CDR3 is TGCAGCGTTGTCACCACTTGGGAGACCCAGTACTTC. It translates to CSVVTTWETQYF. The full variable domain, completed using reference TRBV29-1 and TRBJ2-5, is SAVISQKPSRDICQRGTSLTIQCQVDSQVTMMFWYRQQPGQSLTLIATANQGSEATYESGFVIDKFPISRPNLTFSTLTVSNMSPEDSSIYLCSVVTTWETQYFGPGTRLLVL.

The chain couples TRBV28 to TRBJ1-6; no firm D call. V was pared by 5 bases and J by 7 bases, with 12 bases between. The CDR3 is 14 residues long. Germline values: CDR1 MDHEN, CDR2 SYDVKM. The CDR3: CASSSPGKNSPLHF. Here the CDR3 DNA reads TGTGCCAGCAGTAGCCCCGGGAAGAATTCACCCCTCCACTTT. Complete variable domain (other parts from reference TRBV28 and TRBJ1-6): DVKVTQSSRYLVKRTGEKVFLECVQDMDHENMFWYRQDPGLGLRLIYFSYDVKMKEKGDIPEGYSVSREKKERFSLILESASTNQTSMYLCASSSPGKNSPLHFGNGTRLTVT.

This chain connects TRBV11-2 to TRBJ1-2; 7 bases align to TRBD1. Looked up from germline, CDR1 is SGHAT and CDR2 is FQNNGV. The CDR3 has 18 residues. After removal of 2 bases from V and 3 bases from J, the junction contained 15 bases not matched to a gene. DNA for the CDR3: TGTGCCAGCAGCTTAAACTGGGGAGAGGGGGCGACACACTATGGCTACACCTTC. This codes for CASSLNWGEGATHYGYTF.

In this sample, this clonotype turned up a few times. The genes are TRBV7-2 and TRBJ1-2; 7 nucleotides agree with TRBD1. The CDR3 loop spans 14 amino acids. The germline gives CDR1 SGHTA, CDR2 FQGNSA. V lost 5 bases, J lost 4 bases, and 7 bases stayed unmatched. The DNA for the CDR3 is TGTGCCAGCAGCGGTGGACAGGCTTCCTATGGCTACACCTTC. Translating gives CASSGGQASYGYTF.

The J gene is TRBJ2-3, the V gene TRBV23-1; no firm D call. TRBV23-1 is marked as an open reading frame, function uncertain. Trimming removed 0 bases from V and 4 bases from J, with 17 bases in between. The CDR3 consists of 17 residues. In nucleotides, the CDR3 is TGCGCCAGCAGTCAATCGAGGTTCGAAAGTCCCCCAGATACGCAGTATTTT. It codes for CASSQSRFESPPDTQYF.

The chain couples TRBV7-2 to TRBJ1-2, with D perhaps TRBD1 (5 bases). This CDR3 is built from 13 residues. V lost 3 bases, J lost 6 bases, and 11 bases lay in between. Germline assignment: CDR1 SGHTA and CDR2 FQGNSA. The CDR3 nucleotides read TGTGCCAGCAGCTTTCAGGGTTTCAATGGCTACACCTTC. Protein product: CASSFQGFNGYTF.

This chain links TRBV20-1 with TRBJ2-1, with 7 bases identical to TRBD1. This CDR3 is 13 amino acids long. The V gene end was trimmed by 3 bases and the J gene end by 5 bases; junction bases not matched to a gene: 4. CDR1 is DFQATT and CDR2 is SNEGSKA in the germline V gene (reference sequence). This CDR3 is CSASTGQNNEQFF. The DNA of the CDR3 is TGCAGTGCTAGCACGGGACAGAACAATGAGCAGTTCTTC.

The rearrangement links TRBV7-2 to TRBJ2-3; a possible D gene is TRBD1 (7 bases). Trimming left V 5 bases short and J 1 base short, with 13 bases between. The CDR3 runs to 15 residues. CDR1 and CDR2 from the germline V gene are SGHTA and FQGNSA. This CDR3 is CASSQGQRGTDTQYF. DNA for the CDR3: TGTGCCAGCAGCCAGGGACAGCGGGGCACAGATACGCAGTATTTT.

This clonotype was seen only a few times. The chain joins TRBV9 to TRBJ2-5; the D gene is possibly TRBD2 (6 bases). CDR1 SGDLS and CDR2 YYNGEE come from the germline V gene. Trimming left V 0 bases short and J 4 bases short, with 13 bases between. The CDR3 loop spans 15 amino acids. The CDR3 DNA reads as TGTGCCAGCAGCGTAGGCGGGGATCGTTTAGAGACCCAGTACTTC. As protein: CASSVGGDRLETQYF.

The chain recombines TRBV6-6 with TRBJ1-6; D gene ambiguous. Trimming removed 6 bases at V and 5 bases at J, with 5 bases between. The CDR3 contains 12 residues. Germline CDR1 and CDR2: MNHNY and SVGAGI (reference sequence). This chain's CDR3 is CASSQNNSPLHF. The CDR3 nucleotides read TGTGCCAGCAGCCAAAATAATTCACCCCTCCACTTT.

As to this clonotype: Just one base apart from a much larger clone, this may be a read error. CDR3 coding DNA: TGCAGCGTTGAAGATGTCACCCCTAGCACAGATACGCAGTATTTT. The encoded protein is CSVEDVTPSTDTQYF. The chain employs TRBV29-1 and TRBJ2-3; D is ambiguous. Per the germline V gene, CDR1 is SQVTM and CDR2 is ANQGSEA. The CDR3 spans 15 residues. The V and J ends lost 0 bases and 0 bases respectively, with 10 bases between them.

J is TRBJ2-7 and V is TRBV27, with D perhaps matching TRBD1 or TRBD2 (6 bases each). Between the trimmed V and J ends, which lost 1 base and 1 base, there was a span of 11 bases. Germline V gives CDR1 MNHEY, CDR2 SMNVEV (reference sequence). This CDR3 is 15 amino acids long. The CDR3: CASSLLGGGSYEQYF. The CDR3, as DNA: TGTGCCAGCAGTTTATTAGGAGGGGGGTCCTACGAGCAGTACTTC.

The rearrangement uses TRBV21-1 and TRBJ2-1; TRBD1, the D gene given by the table, was not confirmed from the DNA. TRBV21-1 represents a pseudogene. This CDR3 comprises 17 residues. CDR3 sequence: CASSKFPDRSRYNEQFF. The CDR3 DNA reads as TGTGCCAGCAGCAAGTTCCCGGACCGGTCGCGTTACAATGAGCAGTTCTTC.